A single sample gave rise to the 24 T cell receptor beta chains below, sequenced in a study of blood T cell repertoires in COVID-19. Repertoires were generated with immunoSEQ multiplex PCR, while TCRdb's copy carries only in-frame clones and drops some. This sample has about 200,000 clones; more than 65% occur once, and the top ten carry less than 9.5%. The sequencing sample was made of PBMCs or T cells enriched from blood (not recorded which). The receptors were sampled from a man aged 40-55 years who had recovered from COVID-19.

CDR3 DNA: TGTGCCAGCTCTCAAGGGACAGGGGCTTTCTTT. Amino acid sequence: CASSQGTGAFF. The chain is built from TRBV12-3 or TRBV12-4 and TRBJ1-1, with 9 nucleotides matching TRBD1. The CDR3 contains 11 residues. V lost 8 bases, J lost 11 bases, and 6 bases stayed unmatched.

V and J are TRBV30 and TRBJ2-3; possibly TRBD2 for D (6 bases). Deletions cut 4 bases from V and 10 bases from J, with 12 bases between. CDR3 size: 11 residues. CDR1 is GTSNPN and CDR2 is SVGIG in the germline V gene (reference sequence). CDR3 nucleotides: TGTGCCTGGACTCGCGGGATAGCGCAGTATTTT. It yields the protein CAWTRGIAQYF.

The chain is built from TRBV28 and TRBJ1-6; D ambiguous. The CDR3 has 13 amino acids. CDR1 MDHEN and CDR2 SYDVKM come from the germline V gene. The V and J ends lost 3 bases and 6 bases respectively, with 6 bases between them. The CDR3 loop is CASSFPSNSPLHF. Written as DNA, the CDR3 is TGTGCCAGCAGTTTCCCTAGTAATTCACCCCTCCACTTT.

The CDR3: CASSLEGTRGYTF. The CDR3 DNA is TGCGCCAGCAGCTTGGAAGGGACTCGAGGCTACACCTTC. The rearrangement joins TRBV5-1 to TRBJ1-2; TRBD1 might be the D (5 bases). The CDR3 consists of 13 residues. Germline V gives CDR1 SGHRS, CDR2 YFSETQ. V was shortened by 0 bases and J by 8 bases, with 11 bases between the two germline ends.

J is TRBJ2-3 and V is TRBV13; 7 nucleotides match TRBD2. Germline CDR1 reads PRHDT; CDR2 reads FYEKMQ (reference sequence). V trimming: 6 bases; J trimming: 3 bases; junction bases outside the gene matches: 12. CDR3 length equals 16 residues. The CDR3 sequence: CASSSSERGGTDTQYF. CDR3 nucleotide sequence: TGTGCCAGCAGTTCAAGTGAGCGGGGAGGGACAGATACGCAGTATTTT.

V usage is TRBV5-1 and J usage is TRBJ1-2; the D is unclear. CDR1 and CDR2 (germline): SGHRS, YFSETQ. This CDR3 spans 13 amino acids. With 6 bases removed from V and 5 bases from J, the gap between germline ends came to 14 bases. The CDR3 nucleotides are TGCGCCAGCACCCCCGGGGAGGGTTATGGCTACACCTTC. Its translation: CASTPGEGYGYTF.

The J gene is TRBJ1-3, the V gene TRBV18, with 8 bases aligning to TRBD1. V lost 4 bases and J lost 6; bases outside the gene matches: 17. This CDR3 has 18 amino acids. Germline V gene data show CDR1 as KGHSH and CDR2 as LQKENI. The CDR3: CASSLFLPGQESKNTIYF. Written as DNA, the CDR3 is TGTGCCAGCTCACTTTTTCTTCCGGGACAGGAATCGAAAAACACCATATATTTT.

V usage is TRBV28 and J usage is TRBJ2-7, with D maybe TRBD1 (6 bases). Germline values: CDR1 MDHEN, CDR2 SYDVKM. The CDR3 runs to 13 residues. The chain's CDR3 is CASVTGYSYEQYF. The CDR3 DNA follows: TGTGCGTCGGTGACAGGCTACTCCTACGAGCAGTACTTC.

The chain has TRBV9 and TRBJ2-5; no definite D call. This CDR3 is built from 14 residues. CDR1 and CDR2 (germline): SGDLS, YYNGEE. With 0 bases removed from V and 2 bases from J, the gap between germline ends came to 8 bases. The CDR3: CASSVAAVQETQYF. CDR3 DNA: TGTGCCAGCAGCGTAGCTGCGGTTCAAGAGACCCAGTACTTC.

This clone has just a few counts. The J gene is TRBJ1-4, the V gene TRBV10-3, with D possibly being TRBD1 (5 bases). Germline V gives CDR1 ENHRY, CDR2 SYGVKD. The CDR3 extends over 14 amino acids. V lost 0 bases and J lost 8, with 10 bases in between. In DNA form, the CDR3 reads TGTGCCATCAGTGAGTCAACAGGTCGCGAAAAACTGTTTTTT. This codes for CAISESTGREKLFF.

This clone came up a few times. V is TRBV30 and J is TRBJ2-2, with TRBD2 matching 7 bases. The CDR3 has 14 amino acids. Losses at the gene ends were 8 bases for V and 6 bases for J; bases not matched to a gene: 12. The germline gives CDR1 GTSNPN, CDR2 SVGIG (reference sequence). CDR3 DNA sequence: TGTGCCACCCCAAGGGGAGGGCAAGCCGGGGAGCTGTTTTTT. It yields the protein CATPRGGQAGELFF. The entire variable domain, with the rest obtained from reference TRBV30 and TRBJ2-2, is as follows: SQTIHQWPATLVQPVGSPLSLECTVEGTSNPNLYWYRQAAGRGLQLLFYSVGIGQISSEVPQNLSASRPQDRQFILSSKKLLLSDSGFYLCATPRGGQAGELFFGEGSRLTVL.

V is TRBV7-9 and J is TRBJ1-1; maybe TRBD1 (5 bases). Trimming left V 5 bases short and J 3 bases short, with 10 bases between. The CDR3 spans 13 residues. Germline CDR1 SEHNR, CDR2 FQNEAQ (reference sequence). CDR3 bases: TGTGCCAGCAGCCCCGGGACTCACACTGAAGCTTTCTTT. Translated: CASSPGTHTEAFF.

The chain carries TRBV7-9 and TRBJ1-2; D not certain. V lost 1 base and J 8 bases, leaving 20 bases between the germline ends. CDR3 length: 16 residues. CDR1 and CDR2 from the germline V gene are SEHNR and FQNEAQ (reference sequence). The CDR3 protein is CASSLDSGSLKMGYTF. In nucleotides, the CDR3 is TGTGCCAGCAGCTTAGACTCGGGATCCCTCAAGATGGGCTACACCTTC.

This rearrangement joins TRBV7-8 to TRBJ1-1, with unresolved D. Trimming cost V 2 bases and J 13 bases, with 14 bases left between them. Looked up from germline, CDR1 is SGHVS and CDR2 is FQNEAQ. The CDR3 is made up of 12 amino acids. This CDR3 reads CASSLSGAIVFF. DNA of the CDR3: TGTGCCAGCAGCTTATCGGGTGCTATTGTTTTCTTT.

V gene TRBV10-3 combines with J gene TRBJ2-2; the match to TRBD1 covers 7 bases. J was trimmed by 1 base and V by 6 bases; bases with no gene match: 2. The V gene's germline CDR1 is ENHRY and CDR2 SYGVKD. This CDR3 is 14 amino acids long. As DNA, the CDR3 is TGTGCCATCAGCCGGGACAGGAACACCGGGGAGCTGTTTTTT. It yields the protein CAISRDRNTGELFF.

The chain recombines TRBV5-1 with TRBJ1-2; 9 nucleotides line up with TRBD1. The length of the CDR3 is 15 residues. The germline gives CDR1 SGHRS, CDR2 YFSETQ. Trimming removed 4 bases from V and 1 base from J; junction bases left unmatched: 5. The CDR3 region has the DNA TGCGCCAGCAGCCCCTGGACAGGGGATAACTATGGCTACACCTTC. Amino acid sequence: CASSPWTGDNYGYTF.

V usage is TRBV5-5 and J usage is TRBJ2-2, with D possibly TRBD2 on 6 matching bases. The CDR3 runs to 16 residues. With 0 bases removed from V and 5 bases from J, the gap between germline ends came to 14 bases. Germline V gene sequence: CDR1 SGHKS, CDR2 YYEKEE (reference sequence). CDR3 in amino acids: CASSLASGGRTGELFF. The CDR3 nucleotides are TGTGCCAGCAGCTTGGCGTCCGGGGGACGGACCGGGGAGCTGTTTTTT.

This chain links TRBV3-1 (or the pseudogene TRBV3-2) with TRBJ2-7, with D possibly TRBD1 on 6 matching bases. With 4 bases removed from V and 0 bases from J, the gap between germline ends came to 16 bases. The CDR3 is 16 residues long. Germline assignment: CDR1 LGHDT and CDR2 YNNKEL (reference sequence). The CDR3 nucleotides read TGTGCCAGCAGCCCCGGGACATCCAAGGGCTCCTACGAGCAGTACTTC. Amino acids: CASSPGTSKGSYEQYF.

The chain links TRBV6-1 to TRBJ2-7; 16 bases line up with TRBD2. In germline, CDR1 is MNHNS, CDR2 SASEGT. V lost 2 bases and J lost 2; bases outside the gene matches: 6. This CDR3 has 18 residues. Here the CDR3 DNA reads TGTGCCAGCAGTGAATGGGGACTAGCGGGGGGGCGCGCCTACGAGCAGTACTTC. This codes for CASSEWGLAGGRAYEQYF.

This chain joins TRBV5-1 and TRBJ1-5; weak D call: TRBD1 (5 bases). In germline, CDR1 is SGHRS, CDR2 YFSETQ. V lost 5 bases, J lost 2 bases, and 20 bases lay in between. The CDR3 sequence is 17 residues long. CDR3 sequence: CASSPSPTARGNQPQHF. The CDR3 bases are TGCGCCAGCAGTCCGTCACCGACAGCCAGGGGCAATCAGCCCCAGCATTTT.

The chain uses TRBV27 and TRBJ1-2; TRBD1 matches 10 bases. After removal of 6 bases from V and 5 bases from J, the junction contained 12 bases not matched to a gene. Germline V gene lookup returns CDR1 MNHEY and CDR2 SMNVEV (reference sequence). This CDR3 spans 16 amino acids. CDR3 loop: CASRVTGGPLGYGYTF. CDR3 bases: TGTGCCAGCAGAGTGACAGGGGGCCCTCTGGGTTATGGCTACACCTTC.

This chain joins TRBV24-1 and TRBJ1-2, with D possibly being TRBD1 (5 bases). The CDR3 is 11 residues long. The germline CDR1 and CDR2 sequences are KGHDR and SFDVKD. V lost 9 bases to trimming and J lost 8 bases, with 12 bases between them. This chain's CDR3 is CATEIRGGYTF. The CDR3 region has the DNA TGTGCCACCGAAATAAGGGGCGGCTACACCTTC.

The sample holds a few counts of this clone. The chain has TRBV6-1 and TRBJ1-5; tentatively, D is TRBD1 (6 bases). V lost 2 bases and J 4 bases, leaving 18 bases between the germline ends. The CDR3 is 17 residues long. Germline V gene data show CDR1 as MNHNS and CDR2 as SASEGT. The CDR3 protein is CASSELGGAQGNQPQHF. Here the CDR3 DNA reads TGTGCCAGCAGTGAACTTGGGGGGGCTCAAGGGAATCAGCCCCAGCATTTT.

V is TRBV29-1 and J is TRBJ1-1; TRBD1 agrees at 11 bases. Trimming at V came to 5 bases and at J to 5 bases, leaving 4 bases not matched to a gene. There are 13 residues in the CDR3. Germline V gene sequence: CDR1 SQVTM, CDR2 ANQGSEA. This CDR3 reads CSVMRDRGTEAFF. The CDR3 DNA sequence: TGCAGCGTTATGAGGGACAGGGGGACTGAAGCTTTCTTT. The full variable domain, in which reference TRBV29-1 and TRBJ1-1 provide the parts outside the CDR3, is SAVISQKPSRDICQRGTSLTIQCQVDSQVTMMFWYRQQPGQSLTLIATANQGSEATYESGFVIDKFPISRPNLTFSTLTVSNMSPEDSSIYLCSVMRDRGTEAFFGQGTRLTVV.